These 7 T cell receptor beta chains share one sample of origin, sequenced in a study of cytomegalovirus exposure and HLA in healthy donors. 13 Jbeta primers and 60 Vbeta primers were used for the PCR. The method was immunoSEQ multiplex PCR; TCRdb's version includes in-frame clones alone and lacks a portion of them. The data show about 64,000 clones, approximately 70% seen once. The sequenced material came from PBMCs. The source is a male donor in good health and CMV-seropositive.

V gene TRBV18 combines with J gene TRBJ1-4; TRBD1 aligns across 9 bases. J lost 8 bases, V lost 2 bases, and 3 bases had no gene match. The germline V gene encodes CDR1 KGHSH and CDR2 LQKENI. This CDR3 region has 14 residues. The CDR3, as DNA: TGTGCCAGCTCACCAGGGACAGGGTTCGAAAAACTGTTTTTT. As protein: CASSPGTGFEKLFF.

The chain uses TRBV27 and TRBJ1-1, with D perhaps TRBD1 (6 bases). V was cut by 3 bases and J by 6 bases, with 14 bases left in between. The length of the CDR3 is 14 residues. Germline-derived CDR1 and CDR2 are MNHEY and SMNVEV (reference sequence). CDR3 residues: CASSFADRLAEAFF. Here the CDR3 DNA reads TGTGCCAGCAGTTTTGCGGACAGATTAGCTGAAGCTTTCTTT.

The genes are TRBV4-3 and TRBJ2-7; TRBD1 aligns across 10 bases. CDR1 and CDR2 from the germline V gene are LGHNA and YSLEER. After removal of 1 base from V and 3 bases from J, the junction contained 3 bases not matched to a gene. The CDR3 totals 15 residues. CDR3 in amino acids: CASSQVTGGSYEQYF. DNA of the CDR3: TGCGCCAGCAGCCAAGTGACAGGGGGCAGCTACGAGCAGTACTTC.

The rearrangement links TRBV5-1 to TRBJ1-3; D not resolved. Trimming cost V 4 bases and J 0 bases, with 17 bases left between them. CDR1 SGHRS and CDR2 YFSETQ come from the germline V gene. The CDR3 has 17 amino acids. The CDR3 loop is CASSPALHGSSGNTIYF. Written as DNA, the CDR3 is TGCGCCAGCAGCCCGGCTCTCCATGGGAGCTCTGGAAACACCATATATTTT.

The rearrangement uses TRBV2 and TRBJ2-2; maybe TRBD2 (6 bases). Germline V gene lookup returns CDR1 SNHLY and CDR2 FYNNEI. The CDR3 covers 13 residues. CDR3 coding DNA: TGTGGTTCCCAGCGGGCATTCACCGGGGAGCTGTTTTTT. Its translation: CGSQRAFTGELFF.

V gene TRBV28 combines with J gene TRBJ1-5, with 7 bases matching TRBD1. The germline V gene encodes CDR1 MDHEN and CDR2 SYDVKM. Trimming removed 6 bases from V and 4 bases from J; junction bases left unmatched: 12. CDR3 length equals 16 residues. The CDR3 protein is CASRVTGDLRNQPQHF. The CDR3 DNA follows: TGTGCCAGCAGGGTCACAGGGGATTTACGGAATCAGCCCCAGCATTTT.

This clone has more than one count but fewer than ten. Written as DNA, the CDR3 is TGTGCCAGCAGCTTAACGCGAAACACTGAAGCTTTCTTT. Translated, it gives CASSLTRNTEAFF. This sequence joins TRBV7-3 and TRBJ1-1, with D unclear. CDR1 SGHTA and CDR2 FQGTGA come from the germline V gene. V shed 0 bases and J shed 2 bases, with 4 bases lying between them. CDR3 length: 13 residues.